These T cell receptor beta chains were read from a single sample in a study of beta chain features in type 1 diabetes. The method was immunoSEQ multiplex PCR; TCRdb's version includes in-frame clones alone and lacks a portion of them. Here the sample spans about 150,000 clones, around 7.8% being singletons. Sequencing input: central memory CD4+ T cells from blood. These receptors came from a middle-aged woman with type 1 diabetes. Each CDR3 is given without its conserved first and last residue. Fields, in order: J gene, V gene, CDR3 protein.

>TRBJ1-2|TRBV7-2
ASSLQWGLHGYT
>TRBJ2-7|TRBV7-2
ASSRSYGRSAEQY
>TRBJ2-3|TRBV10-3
ASTLAGADTQY
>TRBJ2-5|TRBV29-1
SVVRLIQETQY
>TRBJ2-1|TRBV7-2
ASSPTGAGAGNEQF
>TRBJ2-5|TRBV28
ASSPILATFQETQY
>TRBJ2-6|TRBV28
ASTPFRSGANVLT
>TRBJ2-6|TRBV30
AWEGQYSGANVLT
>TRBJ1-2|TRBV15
ATSRDRQDQRYGYT
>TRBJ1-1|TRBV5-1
ASSLGQDKNTEAF
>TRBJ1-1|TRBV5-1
ASSLAAGGRGPTEAF
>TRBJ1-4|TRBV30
AWRGQGKSEKLF
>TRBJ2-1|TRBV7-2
ASSSGLAYNEQF
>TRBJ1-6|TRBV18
ASSPRGDYNSPLH
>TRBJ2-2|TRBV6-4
ASSVGTGDTGELF
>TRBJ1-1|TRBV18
ASSSGTGEGGAF
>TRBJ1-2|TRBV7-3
ASSRTRGNYGYT
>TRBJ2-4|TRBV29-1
SVMGTQNIQY
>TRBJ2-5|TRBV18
ASTTGTEETQY
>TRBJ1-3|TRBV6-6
ASHSGNTIY
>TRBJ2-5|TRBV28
ASSPNPGSSGGGKTQY
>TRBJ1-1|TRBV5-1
ASSPRTGRDTEAF
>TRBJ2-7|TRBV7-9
ASSFASGNEQY
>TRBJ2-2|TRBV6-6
ASSYSRNTGELF
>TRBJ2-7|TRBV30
ACYSDRGLGEQY
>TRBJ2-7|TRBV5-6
ASSSSGSSYEQY
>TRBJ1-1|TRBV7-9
ASSSLVSEGAF
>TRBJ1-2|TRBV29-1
SVGGQGHGYT
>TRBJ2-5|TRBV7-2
ASSFVAGGQETQY
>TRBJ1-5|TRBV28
ASSLGGFSQPQH
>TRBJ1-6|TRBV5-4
ASSFPDRDNSPLH
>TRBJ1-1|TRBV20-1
SATTVKAF
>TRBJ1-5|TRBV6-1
ASSEEGPQPQH
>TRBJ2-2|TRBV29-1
SVELGRYATGELF
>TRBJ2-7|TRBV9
ASSGGLPGALEQY
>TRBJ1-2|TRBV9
ASSPRQGDYNYGYT
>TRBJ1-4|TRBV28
ASRSTGREKLF
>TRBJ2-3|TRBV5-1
ASSLAVLAGSTDTQY
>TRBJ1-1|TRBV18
ASSPWGGTEAF
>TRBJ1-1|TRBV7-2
ASSRGGRGTEAF
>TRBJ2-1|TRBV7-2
ASSLGASGGALEQF
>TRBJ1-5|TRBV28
ASSSADQPQH
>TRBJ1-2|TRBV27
ASSSAVNFYDGYT